The 12 T cell receptor beta chains given below trace back to one sample, sequenced in a study of shared clonotypes between healthy human individuals (dated by TCRdb to 2018 to 2021). Libraries were built with the immunoSEQ multiplex PCR assay. In its TCRdb copy, this immuneACCESS table keeps in-frame sequences only and misses some clones. Where compared with another copy, unresolved V genes explain less than half of these, and the others have no known cause. This sample gives a few million clones in total; more than 90% of them show up just once. Around 0.15% of the sample lies in the top ten. The specimen sequenced was naive CD4+ T cells sorted from blood. The cell subset or site label here, explained by the study, means: CD45RA+ positively selected. These receptors were obtained from a man aged 18-30 years in good health.

The chain joins TRBV15 to TRBJ1-6, with 7 bases lining up with TRBD1. The germline CDR1 and CDR2 sequences are LNHNV and YYDKDF (reference sequence). The CDR3 runs 15 residues. The V gene end was trimmed by 1 base and the J gene end by 3 bases; junction bases not matched to a gene: 0. The CDR3 loop reads CATSRGDSYNSPLHF. Here the CDR3 DNA reads TGTGCCACCAGCAGAGGGGACAGCTATAATTCACCCCTCCACTTT. The full variable domain, rest sourced from reference TRBV15 and TRBJ1-6, is DAMVIQNPRYQVTQFGKPVTLSCSQTLNHNVMYWYQQKSSQAPKLLFHYYDKDFNNEADTPDNFQSRRPNTSFCFLDIRSPGLGDTAMYLCATSRGDSYNSPLHFGNGTRLTVT.

This sequence joins TRBV2 and TRBJ2-1; 9 bases fit TRBD2. Germline trimming cut 6 bases from V and 5 bases from J; bases unmatched to any gene: 8. The CDR3 contains 15 residues. The germline V gene has CDR1 SNHLY and CDR2 FYNNEI. The CDR3 nucleotides are TGTGCCAGCAGAAGCGGGAGGACGTTGAACAATGAGCAGTTCTTC. Protein sequence: CASRSGRTLNNEQFF.

Comment on this clone: This sample includes further DNA sequences coding for the same CDR3. V and J are TRBV28 and TRBJ2-7; D call uncertain. From germline, CDR1 is MDHEN and CDR2 SYDVKM. V was clipped by 4 bases and J by 0 bases, with 4 bases between them. The CDR3 spans 12 residues. The DNA for the CDR3 is TGTGCCAGCAGTTCCGGCTCCTACGAGCAGTACTTC. Protein product: CASSSGSYEQYF. Full variable domain (missing parts from reference TRBV28 and TRBJ2-7): DVKVTQSSRYLVKRTGEKVFLECVQDMDHENMFWYRQDPGLGLRLIYFSYDVKMKEKGDIPEGYSVSREKKERFSLILESASTNQTSMYLCASSSGSYEQYFGPGTRLTVT.

This CDR3 reads CASSVQVASADTQYF. Here the CDR3 DNA reads TGCGCCAGCAGCGTCCAAGTGGCTTCGGCAGATACGCAGTATTTT. The chain is built from TRBV5-1 and TRBJ2-3; D not resolved. Trimming shortened V by 4 bases and J by 4 bases, and 16 bases separated the two germline ends. The CDR3 spans 15 residues. In germline, CDR1 is SGHRS, CDR2 YFSETQ. Combining the CDR3 with reference TRBV5-1 and TRBJ2-3 gives the whole variable domain KAGVTQTPRYLIKTRGQQVTLSCSPISGHRSVSWYQQTPGQGLQFLFEYFSETQRNKGNFPGRFSGRQFSNSRSEMNVSTLELGDSALYLCASSVQVASADTQYFGPGTRLTVL.

Remarks on this clone: This CDR3 is also generated by other DNA sequences in the sample. The V and J genes are TRBV6-1 and TRBJ1-3; perhaps TRBD1 as D (5 bases). Trimming left V 6 bases short and J 4 bases short, with 13 bases between. Looked up from germline, CDR1 is MNHNS and CDR2 is SASEGT. The CDR3 contains 14 residues. CDR3 residues: CASSPGTSGNTIYF. In DNA form, the CDR3 reads TGTGCCAGCAGCCCCGGGACTTCAGGAAACACCATATATTTT.

This rearrangement joins TRBV6-5 to TRBJ1-4, with unresolved D. This CDR3 has 14 residues. Deletions cut 5 bases from V and 7 bases from J, with 14 bases between. Germline CDR1 MNHEY, CDR2 SVGAGI. In DNA form, the CDR3 reads TGTGCCAGCAGTCCGACATCTGAGGGTGAAAAACTGTTTTTT. As protein: CASSPTSEGEKLFF.

V and J are TRBV30 and TRBJ2-1; 7 bases map to TRBD1. Trimming took 8 bases from V and 4 from J; bases not matched to a gene: 8. Germline V lookup: CDR1 GTSNPN, CDR2 SVGIG (reference sequence). The CDR3 has 13 amino acids. The CDR3: CAQKGQTYNEQFF. In nucleotides, the CDR3 is TGTGCCCAAAAGGGACAGACATACAATGAGCAGTTCTTC.

A remark on this clone: The same CDR3 arises from other DNA sequences in this sample as well. This sequence joins TRBV4-1 and TRBJ2-7; no clear D gene. The V end was cut by 1 base, the J end by 0 bases, with 10 bases between. This CDR3 comprises 15 residues. Germline-derived CDR1 and CDR2 are MGHRA and YSYEKL. The CDR3, as DNA: TGCGCCAGCAGCCAAGGACCGTTAAGCTCCTACGAGCAGTACTTC. Translated: CASSQGPLSSYEQYF.

The chain employs TRBV5-4 and TRBJ2-4, with 7 positions matching TRBD1. The length of the CDR3 is 14 residues. Germline trimming cut 3 bases from V and 6 bases from J; bases unmatched to any gene: 6. Germline assignment: CDR1 SGHNT and CDR2 YYREEE (reference sequence). CDR3 bases: TGTGCCAGCAGCTCCCGGGACAGTGGAAACATTCAGTACTTC. This encodes CASSSRDSGNIQYF.

V and J are TRBV25-1 and TRBJ1-1, with D perhaps matching TRBD1 (5 bases). Trimming pared 6 bases from V and 1 base from J, leaving 12 bases between. This CDR3 comprises 14 residues. The germline gives CDR1 MGHDK, CDR2 SYGVNS. The CDR3 spells CASRAETANTEAFF. DNA for the CDR3: TGTGCCAGCAGGGCGGAGACAGCGAACACTGAAGCTTTCTTT.

The J gene is TRBJ1-6, the V gene TRBV5-6, with D possibly being TRBD1 (6 bases). Germline CDR1 reads SGHDT; CDR2 reads YYEEEE. The CDR3 has 16 residues. Trimming pared 4 bases from V and 2 bases from J, leaving 13 bases between. The CDR3 DNA reads as TGTGCCAGCAGCCCGAGCAGGGGAACCTATAATTCACCCCTCCACTTT. This translates into CASSPSRGTYNSPLHF.

The V call is TRBV9, the J call TRBJ2-5, with 7 bases fitting TRBD1. CDR1 is SGDLS, CDR2 YYNGEE, per germline. This CDR3 has 16 residues. With V trimmed by 3 bases and J by 1 base, 9 bases remained unmatched. CDR3 nucleotides: TGTGCCAGCAGCGCTCACGCCGGGACAGTCCAAGAGACCCAGTACTTC. It codes for CASSAHAGTVQETQYF.